This TCR beta chain was sequenced during a study of blood T cell repertoires in COVID-19 (TCRdb year 2020). For context, the study as a whole: Samples covering the acute and convalescent phases of COVID-19 were provided by collaborators in the United States, Italy and Spain. The prospective study material was composed of cDNA or gDNA derived from T cells, B-cell-depleted T cells, or PBMCs. Deeply sampled blood TCRbeta repertoires from subjects exposed to, actively infected with, or recovered from COVID-19 were included in the dataset. The repertoires were released in a freely available public database meant as a resource for research on the immune response to SARS-CoV-2. Samples were obtained from the ongoing ImmuneRACE study (first 160 participants) and from over 1,000 subjects provided by 6 global collaborators. Nearly every sample came with metadata listing a de-identified subject ID, COVID-19 status, age in years and sex. HLA class I and class II types, where available, came from metadata supplied by the sample provider rather than from assay-based typing. General conclusions and limits of the study: The amount of clinical and demographic metadata varied by source and participant and was provided uncurated.

Each collaborating institution followed its own protocols to collect whole blood in K2EDTA tubes. For TCRbeta analysis, collaborators shipped samples in one of three forms: frozen whole blood, isolated PBMCs, or DNA extracted from either of those sample types. The CDR3, from cysteine to phenylalanine, totals 16 residues. Only the CDR3 DNA stays, 48 bases, in frame from base 1. The germline V gene supplies CDR1 SGHTS and CDR2 YDEGEE. A distance of 20 bases separates the germline ends of V and J, which lose 6 bases and 4 bases respectively. Details on this clone: It has no known antigen specificity. No much larger clone exists at a distance of one base, and base qualities are not known.

TCRbeta CDR3 regions were amplified from genomic DNA by means of the immunoSEQ Assay, a bias-controlled multiplex PCR. For the original study's pipeline: Nucleated cell counts per sample were estimated from amplification of reference gene primers within the assay. To quantify the absolute abundance of each unique TCRbeta CDR3 rearrangement, sequence reads were collapsed and filtered. Productive Simpson clonality was computed per sample as the square root of Simpson's diversity index over productive rearrangements. TCRdb retrieved this table from immuneACCESS and kept in-frame rearrangements only. Not all clones are present; in checked studies, unresolved V genes account for under half, and no reason is known for the remainder. The DNA gave D and trimming, while V, J and clone size come from that table. The sample includes under 200,000 clones, with 83% observed a single time. Approximately 1.4% of the sample rests with the top ten.

Recombination joined TRBV5-8 with TRBJ1-3, with an unclear D gene assignment. This receptor was identified in a human donor in a cohort sampled during active COVID-19. The sample consisted of peripheral blood. The DNA reads as follows: TGTGCCAGCAACAGCCGGCGGACCGAGCGGGGAAACACCATATATTTT. It translates as CASNSRRTERGNTIYF.